These T cell receptor beta chains were read from a single sample in a study of type 1 regulatory T cells. Using its own MiXCR run on the reads, TCRdb lists one record per CDR3 protein. The sample has approximately 77,000 distinct CDR3 sequences, roughly 20% seen once. The antigens of these receptors remain unknown. The sample consisted of cultured type 1 regulatory T (Tr1) cells, either the whole culture or a sorted fraction (not recorded which). The receptors originated from a human donor in good health. The CDR3 runs from the conserved cysteine through the conserved F or W. The D gene is left open where the match is weak. The size field is filled for only some rows; it gives once, few, many or a size class.

v_gene	abundance	d_gene	j_gene	CDR3aa	CDR3nt
TRBV19	-	-	TRBJ1-2	CASSTGLYGHTF	TGTGCCAGTAGTACAGGGCTCTATGGCCACACCTTC
TRBV20-1	-	-	TRBJ1-3	CSARGSGEGNTIYF	TGCAGTGCTAGAGGTTCAGGGGAGGGAAACACCATATATTTT
TRBV9	many	-	TRBJ1-1	CASSPRGGSGLNTEAFF	TGTGCCAGCAGCCCTCGGGGGGGCAGCGGACTCAACACTGAAGCTTTCTTT
TRBV20-1	many	-	TRBJ1-1	CSAIRGNTEAFF	TGCAGTGCTATCAGGGGGAACACTGAAGCTTTCTTT
TRBV5-6	few	-	TRBJ1-2	CASSLELGGYTF	TGTGCCAGCAGCTTGGAACTCGGTGGCTACACCTTC
TRBV5-1	many	TRBD2	TRBJ2-2	CASSSRTSFTGELFF	TGCGCCAGCAGCTCGCGGACTAGTTTTACCGGGGAGCTGTTTTTT
TRBV10-3	few	TRBD1	TRBJ2-4	CAISPGQGIKNIQYF	TGTGCCATCAGTCCGGGACAGGGAATCAAAAACATTCAGTACTTC
TRBV20-1	medium-sized	-	TRBJ1-5	CSAREWGDQHF	TGCAGTGCTAGAGAGTGGGGAGACCAGCATTTT
TRBV11-2	few	TRBD1	TRBJ1-4	CASSRDRGREKLFF	TGTGCCAGCAGCCGCGACAGGGGGCGAGAAAAACTGTTTTTT
TRBV6-5	-	-	TRBJ2-2	CASSYGRKDTGELFF	TGTGCCAGCAGTTACGGGCGCAAGGACACCGGGGAGCTGTTTTTT
TRBV6-2/TRBV6-3	-	-	TRBJ2-1	CASSSELGEQFF	TGTGCCAGCAGTTCCGAGCTAGGTGAGCAGTTCTTC
TRBV18	few	-	TRBJ2-3	CASSPNPDTQYF	TGTGCCAGCTCACCAAATCCAGATACGCAGTATTTT
TRBV20-1	few	TRBD2	TRBJ2-3	CSARLAGAPDTQYF	TGCAGTGCTAGACTAGCGGGAGCCCCAGATACGCAGTATTTT
TRBV20-1	-	TRBD1	TRBJ1-1	CSASRGPTEAFF	TGCAGTGCTAGCAGGGGGCCCACTGAAGCTTTCTTT
TRBV5-4	-	-	TRBJ2-1	CASSSNRAGEQFF	TGTGCCAGCAGCTCTAACAGGGCGGGTGAGCAGTTCTTC
TRBV10-3	-	-	TRBJ1-1	CAISEAFF	TGTGCCATCAGTGAAGCTTTCTTT
TRBV9	many	-	TRBJ1-4	CASSSYAGDNEKLFF	TGTGCCAGCAGCTCCTACGCAGGCGATAATGAAAAACTGTTTTTT
TRBV12-3/TRBV12-4	many	-	TRBJ1-1	CASSRGLAGGEAFF	TGTGCCAGCAGTCGTGGACTGGCCGGGGGGGAAGCTTTCTTT